The present T cell receptor (beta chain) was sequenced within a study of CD4 T cells in relation to SARS-CoV-2 and coronaviruses. The unexposed donors gave CD4+ T cells in about 2010-2019, prior to COVID-19. The cells were cultured for about 10 days before CD4+ T cells were isolated. The table came from immunoSEQ multiplex PCR; TCRdb's copy has only in-frame clones and leaves some out. This table has around 20,000 clones, around 70% appearing once. In germline, CDR1 is SGHNT, CDR2 YENEEA. The CDR3 is made up of 15 amino acids. Trimming cost V 5 bases and J 1 base, with 13 bases left between them. Study results and caveats: Each donor contributed either pre-pandemic or post-infection samples, not both.

Comment on this clone: Antigen unknown.

This TCR derives from a human donor in good health. This sequence joins TRBV11-3 and TRBJ2-3, with D perhaps given as TRBD1 or TRBD2 (5 bases each). The sequenced sample consisted of CD4+ T cells from PBMCs, cultured in vitro. In DNA form, the CDR3 reads TGTGCCAGCAGCGACCGGGGCAGCGGCACAGATACGCAGTATTTT. Amino acid sequence: CASSDRGSGTDTQYF.